This is a list of T cell receptor beta chains from one sample in a study of blood T cell repertoires in COVID-19. This table comes from immunoSEQ multiplex PCR, and its TCRdb copy is limited to in-frame clones, with some not included. The top ten clones hold over 8.5% of a sample with under 350,000 clones, 80% to 90% of them seen once. Sequencing was done on a sample of peripheral blood. The receptors stem from a woman aged 50 to 65 who had recovered from COVID-19. Each CDR3 is given with its conserved first and last residue.

j_call v_call cdr3_aa
TRBJ1-6 TRBV27 CASSFWIRQGKNSPLHF
TRBJ2-7 TRBV6-5 CASSYRDTSSYEQYF
TRBJ2-7 TRBV7-2 CASSPQTSAGEQYF
TRBJ2-7 TRBV5-1 CASSLTSGLHEQYF
TRBJ2-2 TRBV19 CASNRQGNTGELFF
TRBJ2-5 TRBV15 CATSRPLGLGQETQYF
TRBJ1-4 TRBV7-2 CASSSRSSEKLFF
TRBJ1-1 TRBV4-2 CASSQDILGTGRTEAFF
TRBJ2-7 TRBV19 CASSIWLAGGPYEQYF
TRBJ1-1 TRBV24-1 CATSGARNTEAFF
TRBJ2-7 TRBV5-6 CASSFTDYEQYF
TRBJ1-2 TRBV7-9 CASSWEGDGYTF
TRBJ1-2 TRBV18 CASSPPDRAHYGYTF
TRBJ2-1 TRBV28 CASTSGRAYNEQFF
TRBJ2-7 TRBV15 CATSAHRGLEARLGTYEQYF
TRBJ1-4 TRBV12-3/TRBV12-4 CAIGTGEKLFF
TRBJ2-5 TRBV30 CAWRDYGLAGGETQYF
TRBJ2-6 TRBV2 CASSELSGANVLTF
TRBJ2-5 TRBV27 CASSLSWLQAETQYF
TRBJ2-7 TRBV7-3 CASSPGLAGSYEQYF
TRBJ1-4 TRBV7-9 CASSFKSGLDEKLFF
TRBJ2-7 TRBV30 CAWTLAGGSEQYF
TRBJ2-5 TRBV19 CASSIALSGRETQYF
TRBJ1-4 TRBV9 CASSAGATNEKLFF
TRBJ2-7 TRBV19 CASSTGAGGNYEQYF
TRBJ2-6 TRBV9 CASAANPTGQSPSSGANVLTF
TRBJ1-2 TRBV28 CASTGRGTYGYTF
TRBJ2-2 TRBV28 CASTIGAGELFF
TRBJ1-5 TRBV6-5 CASRLQSHSNQPQHF
TRBJ2-3 TRBV7-2 CASSRRGVGTSGTDTQYF
TRBJ2-7 TRBV6-2/TRBV6-3 CASRPLAGGPYEQYF
TRBJ2-3 TRBV4-1 CASSQPGLAGSDTQYF
TRBJ1-2 TRBV27 CASSPGHSSRAHGYTF